The 2 T cell receptor beta chains given below trace back to one sample, sequenced in a study of response to subunit inactivated influenza vaccine listed by TCRdb under 2018. The library was prepared using RT-PCR. Instrument on record: Illumina HiSeq 2500. TCRdb passed the public sequencing reads through fastp at Q25 and MiXCR, retaining productive beta sequences. Entries are consolidated by CDR3 protein sequence, retaining the most common genes and DNA. Counted in this sample were about 520,000 distinct CDR3 sequences; approximately 7.7% of them appeared once. The ten biggest clones cover about 12% of the sample. The material was PBMCs from blood, obtained about 24 months after vaccination. All receptors derive from a man between 50 and 75 years old who received an inactivated influenza vaccine. Donor details come from another sample of the same person, matched by shared clones.

The chain links TRBV4-1 to TRBJ2-1; D is ambiguous. The CDR3 is 15 amino acids. The ends were cut back, 1 base at V and 5 bases at J, with 12 bases in the middle. Germline V gene sequence: CDR1 MGHRA, CDR2 YSYEKL. The CDR3 DNA reads as TGCGCCAGCAGCCAAGTCACTGACGGACACAATGAGCAGTTCTTC. Encoded protein: CASSQVTDGHNEQFF.

Ten or more counts support this clonotype. The genes are TRBV12-3 or TRBV12-4 and TRBJ2-1; D unclear. V gave up 3 bases and J gave up 1 base, with 13 bases separating them. The CDR3 is made up of 16 amino acids. The CDR3 loop reads CASSFESVGSYNEQFF. The CDR3 DNA reads TGTGCCAGCAGTTTCGAATCGGTTGGTTCCTACAATGAGCAGTTCTTC.